This TCR beta chain appears in the sequencing data of a study of blood T cell repertoires in COVID-19. Study at large: Donors in the United States, Italy and Spain gave samples during acute or convalescent COVID-19.

Enrolment of Seattle patients took place during active infection, and they were followed longitudinally. This clone came up once. CDR1 KGHSH and CDR2 LQKENI come from the germline V gene. V lost 4 bases and J 5 bases, leaving 20 bases between the germline ends. The CDR3 is 16 amino acids. In the authors' methods: The authors estimated nucleated cell counts from reference gene primer amplification. Measured with immunoSEQ multiplex PCR; TCRdb has only the in-frame clones, and not every one. The DNA gave D and trimming, while V, J and clone size come from that table. The repertoire includes about 340,000 clones, about 90% of them detected once, and more than 5% sits in the top ten.

The TCR comes from a woman between 50 and 59 years old with COVID-19, enrolled during active disease. Sequencing was done on a sample of peripheral blood. The chain links TRBV18 to TRBJ2-5; tentatively, D is TRBD1 (6 bases). The CDR3: CASSQQGQFRGETQYF. The CDR3 DNA follows: TGTGCCAGCTCACAACAAGGACAGTTCAGAGGGGAGACCCAGTACTTC.